The 30 T cell receptor beta chains below were found in one sample sequenced in a study of cytomegalovirus exposure and HLA in healthy donors. The primer mix had 60 Vbeta and 13 Jbeta primers. Generated by immunoSEQ multiplex PCR, the TCRdb table keeps only in-frame clones and is missing some. The profile shows under 200,000 clones, approximately 81% of them singletons. Sequencing was carried out using PBMCs. These receptors were collected from a boy younger than 10 in good health and CMV-seronegative.

V and J are TRBV7-9 and TRBJ2-5, with D hard to call. The CDR3 is 14 residues long. Trimming took off 0 bases at V and 0 bases at J, with 5 bases between the two ends. In germline, CDR1 is SEHNR, CDR2 FQNEAQ (reference sequence). Here the CDR3 DNA reads TGTGCCAGCAGCTTAGCGGAGTACCAAGAGACCCAGTACTTC. Protein product: CASSLAEYQETQYF.

This clone turned up a few times. The V gene is TRBV6-5, the J gene TRBJ1-3; no clear D gene. The germline V and J ends were trimmed by 6 bases and 6 bases, with 12 bases remaining between them. Germline values: CDR1 MNHEY, CDR2 SVGAGI. This CDR3 comprises 13 residues. For the CDR3, the DNA is TGTGCCAGCAGCCCCCGGGAAGTAAACACCATATATTTT. It encodes CASSPREVNTIYF.

V is TRBV6-1 and J is TRBJ1-1; TRBD1 might be the D (6 bases). Germline V gene sequence: CDR1 MNHNS, CDR2 SASEGT. The V gene lost 3 bases and the J gene lost 1 base, with 6 bases spanning the gap. The CDR3 length is 13 residues. DNA for the CDR3: TGTGCCAGCAGTGACAGGGGGAACACTGAAGCTTTCTTT. It specifies CASSDRGNTEAFF.

This chain joins TRBV2 and TRBJ1-5; 10 positions agree with TRBD1. V shed 3 bases, J shed 1 base, and the junction held 0 bases outside the gene matches. CDR1 is SNHLY, CDR2 FYNNEI, per germline. The CDR3 is made up of 15 amino acids. The CDR3: CASSETGGSNQPQHF. The CDR3 region has the DNA TGTGCCAGCAGTGAGACAGGGGGCAGCAATCAGCCCCAGCATTTT. The variable domain in full, completed from reference TRBV2 and TRBJ1-5, reads EPEVTQTPSHQVTQMGQEVILRCVPISNHLYFYWYRQILGQKVEFLVSFYNNEISEKSEIFDDQFSVERPDGSNFTLKIRSTKLEDSAMYFCASSETGGSNQPQHFGDGTRLSIL.

The gene calls are TRBV6-6 and TRBJ2-7, with a tentative D call TRBD1 (6 bases). The CDR3 length is 14 residues. Germline values: CDR1 MNHNY, CDR2 SVGAGI (reference sequence). V lost 4 bases and J lost 3, with 13 bases in between. CDR3 residues: CASSFLTGGYEQYF. The CDR3, as DNA: TGTGCCAGCAGTTTCCTGACAGGAGGCTACGAGCAGTACTTC.

This clone is a singleton in its sample. The chain employs TRBV15 and TRBJ2-4, with a possible D match to TRBD1 (6 bases). CDR3 size: 16 residues. Between the trimmed V and J ends, which lost 0 bases and 0 bases, there was a span of 9 bases. Germline V gives CDR1 LNHNV, CDR2 YYDKDF (reference sequence). For the CDR3, the DNA is TGTGCCACCAGCAGAGACCCACAGGGAGCCAAAAACATTCAGTACTTC. Its protein product is CATSRDPQGAKNIQYF.

The chain has TRBV27 and TRBJ1-5, with TRBD1 identical over 8 bases. Per germline, CDR1 MNHEY and CDR2 SMNVEV (reference sequence). The CDR3 is 15 amino acids. Trimming cost V 6 bases and J 6 bases; bases outside gene matches: 10. The CDR3 loop reads CASRSQGALRQPQHF. The CDR3 DNA is TGTGCCAGCAGATCCCAGGGGGCACTTCGTCAGCCCCAGCATTTT.

This sequence joins TRBV18 and TRBJ1-3, with TRBD1 as a possible D gene (6 bases). Trimming left V 5 bases short and J 4 bases short, with 15 bases between. CDR3 size: 15 residues. Germline lookup yields CDR1 KGHSH and CDR2 LQKENI. The CDR3 DNA follows: TGTGCCAGCTCAAGTCAGGACAGTCTCGGAAACACCATATATTTT. Translation gives CASSSQDSLGNTIYF.

This chain joins TRBV10-3 and TRBJ1-5; possibly TRBD1 for D (5 bases). Germline V gives CDR1 ENHRY, CDR2 SYGVKD. This CDR3 comprises 15 residues. V gave up 6 bases and J gave up 7 bases, with 19 bases separating them. CDR3 region: CAISGGLNGRQPQHF. DNA for the CDR3: TGTGCCATCAGCGGGGGACTGAACGGCAGGCAGCCCCAGCATTTT.

The chain uses TRBV28 and TRBJ2-1, with TRBD1 identical over 10 bases. The CDR3 runs 15 residues. Trimming removed 5 bases from V and 9 bases from J; junction bases left unmatched: 10. Germline CDR1 is MDHEN and CDR2 is SYDVKM. Here the CDR3 reads CASSAPGTGESEQFF. For the CDR3, the DNA is TGTGCCAGCAGTGCTCCGGGGACAGGGGAGAGTGAGCAGTTCTTC.

DNA of the CDR3: TGTGCCAGCAGCCCCCGGCGGGGTGGGGATGAGCAGTTCTTC. This gives the protein CASSPRRGGDEQFF. This chain joins TRBV5-8 and TRBJ2-1, with D possibly matching TRBD2 (6 bases). V lost 4 bases and J lost 8, with 16 bases in between. This CDR3 region has 14 residues. Germline CDR1 reads SGHTS; CDR2 reads YDEGEE.

A note on this clone: Other DNA sequences of this sample code for an identical CDR3. The chain joins TRBV10-3 to TRBJ1-1; TRBD1 matches at 8 bases. The CDR3 has 13 residues. CDR1 ENHRY and CDR2 SYGVKD come from the germline V gene. V shed 10 bases and J 1 base; nucleotides not matched to a gene: 5. The CDR3 region is CASRTGGNTEAFF. CDR3 sequence (DNA): TGTGCCAGCAGAACAGGGGGGAACACTGAAGCTTTCTTT.

This sequence joins TRBV6-5 and TRBJ2-3; the match to TRBD1 covers 10 bases. With V trimmed by 7 bases and J by 9 bases, 10 bases remained unmatched. This CDR3 is 14 amino acids long. Germline values: CDR1 MNHEY, CDR2 SVGAGI. CDR3 residues: CASTSETGGFTQYF. The CDR3 DNA reads as TGTGCCAGCACCAGTGAGACAGGGGGCTTCACGCAGTATTTT.

The V gene is TRBV29-1, the J gene TRBJ2-3; TRBD2 might be the D (6 bases). The CDR3 covers 14 residues. Germline V gives CDR1 SQVTM, CDR2 ANQGSEA. V dropped 0 bases and J dropped 0 bases, with 7 bases sitting between them. CDR3 region: CSVEEGLSTDTQYF. CDR3 in DNA: TGCAGCGTTGAAGAGGGACTCAGCACAGATACGCAGTATTTT.

The chain has TRBV27 and TRBJ2-1; 7 nucleotides match TRBD2. The CDR3 sequence is 17 residues long. The J segment lost 0 bases and the V segment lost 6 bases, leaving 11 bases of the junction unmatched. From germline, CDR1 is MNHEY and CDR2 SMNVEV (reference sequence). Here the CDR3 DNA reads TGTGCCAGCAGCCTTAAACTAGCGTATAGCTCCTACAATGAGCAGTTCTTC. Translation gives CASSLKLAYSSYNEQFF.

The chain combines TRBV19 with TRBJ2-1, with TRBD1 identical over 7 bases. Germline CDR1 reads LNHDA; CDR2 reads SQIVND (reference sequence). V lost 5 bases and J lost 4; bases outside the gene matches: 8. The CDR3 sequence is 15 residues long. The CDR3 spells CASSSGQGVYNEQFF. CDR3 in DNA: TGTGCCAGTAGTTCGGGGCAGGGGGTATACAATGAGCAGTTCTTC.

This chain uses TRBV6-6 with TRBJ1-1; TRBD1 is a possible D gene (5 bases). The CDR3 is 15 amino acids. With 2 bases removed from V and 2 bases from J, the gap between germline ends came to 12 bases. Looked up from germline, CDR1 is MNHNY and CDR2 is SVGAGI (reference sequence). As DNA, the CDR3 is TGTGCCAGCAGTTACGTAAGAAGGGGAAACACTGAAGCTTTCTTT. It encodes CASSYVRRGNTEAFF.

The chain is built from TRBV11-2 and TRBJ2-3, with 7 bases lining up with TRBD1. Per the germline V gene, CDR1 is SGHAT and CDR2 is FQNNGV. J was trimmed by 4 bases and V by 5 bases; bases with no gene match: 9. The CDR3 covers 15 residues. The CDR3 sequence: CASSPPDRPPDTQYF. The DNA of the CDR3 is TGTGCCAGCAGCCCCCCGGACAGGCCCCCAGATACGCAGTATTTT.

This clone was observed a single time. The rearrangement joins TRBV7-8 to TRBJ2-1, with TRBD2 identical over 9 bases. In germline, CDR1 is SGHVS, CDR2 FQNEAQ. This CDR3 comprises 16 residues. After removal of 5 bases from V and 6 bases from J, the junction contained 11 bases not matched to a gene. The CDR3 DNA is TGTGCCAGCAGCCACCCGGGACTAGCACCTTCCAATGAGCAGTTCTTC. The encoded protein is CASSHPGLAPSNEQFF.

The chain is built from TRBV7-6 and TRBJ1-5, with D uncertain. V was pared by 5 bases and J by 9 bases, with 14 bases between. Germline CDR1 reads SGHVS; CDR2 reads FNYEAQ. The CDR3 runs 13 residues. The CDR3 DNA reads TGTGCCAGCAGCCTTAGACTCCTGGCGCCCCAGCATTTT. This gives the protein CASSLRLLAPQHF. The variable domain in full, with the rest retrieved from reference TRBV7-6 and TRBJ1-5, is GAGVSQSPRYKVTKRGQDVALRCDPISGHVSLYWYRQALGQGPEFLTYFNYEAQQDKSGLPNDRFSAERPEGSISTLTIQRTEQRDSAMYRCASSLRLLAPQHFGDGTRLSIL.

V usage is TRBV5-1 and J usage is TRBJ2-3; unclear D gene. Germline loops: CDR1 SGHRS, CDR2 YFSETQ. The V end lost 0 bases, the J end lost 6 bases, and 5 bases lay between the germline ends. CDR3 length: 12 residues. The CDR3 nucleotides are TGCGCCAGCAGCTTGGGGGCCGATACGCAGTATTTT. Translated, it gives CASSLGADTQYF.

This clone has just one count. The J gene is TRBJ1-2, the V gene TRBV27; no firm D call. CDR3 length equals 12 residues. Germline V CDR1 and CDR2: MNHEY, SMNVEV (reference sequence). The germline V and J ends were trimmed by 8 bases and 2 bases, with 9 bases remaining between them. The CDR3 bases are TGTGCCAGCGGGAGGCCGAACTATGGCTACACCTTC. This encodes CASGRPNYGYTF.

V usage is TRBV5-1 and J usage is TRBJ2-7; TRBD2 is a possible D gene (5 bases). CDR3 size: 16 residues. The ends were cut back, 4 bases at V and 0 bases at J, with 17 bases in the middle. CDR1 and CDR2 from the germline V gene are SGHRS and YFSETQ. This CDR3 is CASSPRRDSASYEQYF. CDR3 DNA: TGCGCCAGCAGCCCACGACGGGATAGCGCCTCCTACGAGCAGTACTTC.

The V gene is TRBV4-1, the J gene TRBJ2-3, with 8 bases identical to TRBD2. J was trimmed by 2 bases and V by 0 bases; bases with no gene match: 7. Germline-derived CDR1 and CDR2 are MGHRA and YSYEKL. The CDR3 loop spans 17 amino acids. CDR3 DNA sequence: TGCGCCAGCAGCCAAGAACGGACGGGAGGGTACACAGATACGCAGTATTTT. Encoded protein: CASSQERTGGYTDTQYF.

The chain employs TRBV10-2 and TRBJ1-2; the D gene is possibly TRBD1 (6 bases). Trimming pared 3 bases from V and 4 bases from J, leaving 9 bases between. The CDR3 loop spans 13 amino acids. In germline, CDR1 is WSHSY, CDR2 SAAADI. CDR3 sequence reads: CASSDRDTYGYTF. The CDR3 region has the DNA TGCGCCAGCAGTGACCGGGACACCTATGGCTACACCTTC.

V gene TRBV6-1 combines with J gene TRBJ1-5, with TRBD1 matching 7 bases. Trimming at V came to 7 bases and at J to 7 bases, leaving 7 bases not matched to a gene. Germline values: CDR1 MNHNS, CDR2 SASEGT. The CDR3 is 13 residues long. The DNA for the CDR3 is TGTGCCAGCAAGGTGACAGGGAACCAGCCCCAGCATTTT. This encodes CASKVTGNQPQHF.

This chain's CDR3 is CASSLGGGRGYEQFF. The CDR3 bases are TGTGCCAGCAGCTTGGGTGGCGGGAGAGGGTATGAGCAGTTCTTC. This chain links TRBV5-6 with TRBJ2-1, with 7 bases lining up with TRBD2. Germline trimming cut 0 bases from V and 8 bases from J; bases unmatched to any gene: 8. The CDR3 length is 15 residues. Germline V gene sequence: CDR1 SGHDT, CDR2 YYEEEE.

This chain links TRBV7-2 with TRBJ1-2; perhaps TRBD1 as D (5 bases). The V end lost 1 base, the J end lost 4 bases, and 10 bases lay between the germline ends. The CDR3 spans 14 residues. Per the germline V gene, CDR1 is SGHTA and CDR2 is FQGNSA. This CDR3 is CASSLVQGSYGYTF. The DNA for the CDR3 is TGTGCCAGCAGCTTAGTTCAGGGAAGCTATGGCTACACCTTC.

V usage is TRBV5-4 and J usage is TRBJ2-1, with TRBD2 identical over 13 bases. J was trimmed by 2 bases and V by 0 bases; bases with no gene match: 2. Germline CDR1 reads SGHNT; CDR2 reads YYREEE (reference sequence). This CDR3 spans 17 amino acids. The chain's CDR3 is CASSLEGLAGPYNEQFF. CDR3 in DNA: TGTGCCAGCAGCTTGGAGGGACTAGCGGGACCCTACAATGAGCAGTTCTTC. The entire variable domain, with the rest obtained from reference TRBV5-4 and TRBJ2-1, is as follows: ETGVTQSPTHLIKTRGQQVTLRCSSQSGHNTVSWYQQALGQGPQFIFQYYREEENGRGNFPPRFSGLQFPNYSSELNVNALELDDSALYLCASSLEGLAGPYNEQFFGPGTRLTVL.

The rearrangement uses TRBV5-4 and TRBJ2-5; TRBD2 matches at 8 bases. CDR1 is SGHNT, CDR2 YYREEE, per germline (reference sequence). Trimming at V came to 1 base and at J to 5 bases, leaving 7 bases not matched to a gene. The CDR3 is 15 amino acids. The CDR3 is CASSLTSGGAETQYF. In DNA form, the CDR3 reads TGTGCCAGCAGCTTGACTAGCGGAGGGGCGGAGACCCAGTACTTC.